This paragraph covers one T cell receptor (beta chain) sequence. Its specificity is unknown. The data derive from a study of blood T cells in healthy people across ages. Trimming shortened V by 4 bases and J by 2 bases, and 13 bases separated the two germline ends. The CDR3 is 15 amino acids. Per the germline V gene, CDR1 is SGHTA and CDR2 is FQGTGA. The use of a sample-barcoded 5' primer and a J-beta primer mix characterized a second PCR of roughly 6 to 11 cycles. MiXCR, run by TCRdb on the 5' RACE reads, gives a single entry per CDR3 protein. Here the sample spans approximately 1.5 million distinct CDR3 sequences, around 36% being singletons. General observations from the study: PBMC samples, being unsorted, prevented any conclusive comparison of naive and antigen-experienced cells.

The V gene is TRBV7-3, the J gene TRBJ2-3; no reliable D call. Input material: blood. The receptor's source is a woman aged 25 to 39 in good health. The CDR3 sequence is CASSSDGSNTDTQYF. The CDR3 nucleotides are TGTGCCAGCAGCTCAGACGGGTCCAACACAGATACGCAGTATTTT.